In this sample, the clone carrying this T cell receptor (beta chain) turned up a few times. No antigen is known for it. TCRdb redid the calling of the RT-PCR reads with MiXCR, one entry per CDR3 protein. This table holds roughly 760,000 distinct CDR3 sequences, around 20% found once. The data are from a study of response to subunit inactivated influenza vaccine. Germline CDR1 reads DFQATT; CDR2 reads SNEGSKA (reference sequence). CDR3 length: 12 residues. Trimming stripped 0 bases from V and 12 bases from J, with 12 bases between. Notes on the study in general: After each seasonal influenza vaccination, few new T cells are recruited, the authors suggested.

Sequencing used PBMCs from blood, obtained roughly 5 days after vaccination. This sequence joins TRBV20-1 and TRBJ2-1; D is unclear. This clonotype was sampled from a man aged 50 to 60 who received an inactivated influenza vaccine. The CDR3 coding sequence is TGCAGTGCTAGAGATAGTGGGGTGCGGCAGTTCTTC. Amino acid sequence: CSARDSGVRQFF.